The 4 T cell receptor beta chains below all came from one sample that was sequenced in a study of shared clonotypes between healthy human individuals (dated by TCRdb to 2019 to 2021). The protocol used for the library was the immunoSEQ multiplex PCR assay. This is the immuneACCESS table as TCRdb keeps it, with only in-frame sequences that have V and J called. A part of the clones is gone; compared with another copy, unresolved V genes explain less than half, and the rest is unexplained. This sample gives over 2 million clones in total; around 90% of them show up just once. 0.3% to 0.4% of the sample goes to the ten largest clones. Sequencing input: naive CD4+ T cells from PBMCs. The sample's cell subset or site, from its label and the paper: CD45RA+ positively selected. The receptors were sampled from a man aged 18-30 years in good health. Some clones in this sample may be carry-over from other donors' samples.

The rearrangement links TRBV5-1 to TRBJ2-5; D is unclear. The CDR3 consists of 15 residues. CDR1 is SGHRS and CDR2 is YFSETQ in the germline V gene. Trimming cost V 4 bases and J 3 bases, with 16 bases left between them. This chain's CDR3 is CASSRSPVSEETQYF. The CDR3 coding sequence is TGCGCCAGCAGCCGCAGCCCGGTCAGTGAAGAGACCCAGTACTTC.

This chain's CDR3 is CASSPPGRVEDEQYF. CDR3 bases: TGTGCCAGCAGCCCTCCAGGGAGGGTAGAGGACGAGCAGTACTTC. The rearrangement links TRBV21-1 to TRBJ2-7; the table names TRBD2, a call not compared with the DNA. TRBV21-1 constitutes a pseudogene. The CDR3 loop spans 15 amino acids.

The chain joins TRBV6-6 to TRBJ1-1, with 9 bases matching TRBD1. The CDR3 extends over 14 amino acids. The trim removed 7 bases at V and 6 bases at J, leaving 9 bases unmatched. The germline gives CDR1 MNHNY, CDR2 SVGAGI (reference sequence). The CDR3 sequence: CASTQGQGIAEAFF. The CDR3 DNA reads as TGTGCCAGCACCCAGGGACAGGGTATCGCTGAAGCTTTCTTT.

This clone was seen just once. This chain uses TRBV5-1 with TRBJ2-2; perhaps TRBD1 as D (6 bases). V lost 10 bases and J 6 bases, leaving 19 bases between the germline ends. The CDR3 has 14 residues. Germline CDR1 is SGHRS and CDR2 is YFSETQ. The CDR3 protein is CAGSAQGPSGELFF. Here the CDR3 DNA reads TGCGCCGGTTCTGCACAGGGCCCCTCCGGGGAGCTGTTTTTT.